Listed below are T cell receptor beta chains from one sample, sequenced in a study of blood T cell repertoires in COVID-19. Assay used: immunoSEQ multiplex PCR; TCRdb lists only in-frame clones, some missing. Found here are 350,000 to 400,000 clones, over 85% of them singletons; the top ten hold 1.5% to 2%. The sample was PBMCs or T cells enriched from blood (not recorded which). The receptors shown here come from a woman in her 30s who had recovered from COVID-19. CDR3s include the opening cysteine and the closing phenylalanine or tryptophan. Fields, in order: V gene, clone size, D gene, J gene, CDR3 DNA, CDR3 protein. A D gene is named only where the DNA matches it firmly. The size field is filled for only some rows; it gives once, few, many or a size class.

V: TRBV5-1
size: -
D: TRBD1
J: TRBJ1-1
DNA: TGCGCCAGCAGCTCGTCGTTGACAGGGGGCAGTTTTACTGAAGCTTTCTTT
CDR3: CASSSSLTGGSFTEAFF

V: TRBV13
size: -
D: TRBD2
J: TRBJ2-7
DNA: TGTGCCAGCAGCTTAAGGACTAGCGGGTCCTACGAGCAGTACTTC
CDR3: CASSLRTSGSYEQYF

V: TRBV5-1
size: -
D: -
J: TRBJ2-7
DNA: TGCGCCAGCAGCTTGGCAGGGCAGACCCTCTACGAGCAGTACTTC
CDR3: CASSLAGQTLYEQYF

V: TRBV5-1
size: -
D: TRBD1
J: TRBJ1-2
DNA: TGCGCCAGCAGCGCCCAACCCGGACAGGGGGCGGATCTCACCTTC
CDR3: CASSAQPGQGADLTF

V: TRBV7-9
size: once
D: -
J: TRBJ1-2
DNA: TGTGCCAGCAATGGCAGGGGAACCGATAACTATGGCTACACCTTC
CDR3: CASNGRGTDNYGYTF

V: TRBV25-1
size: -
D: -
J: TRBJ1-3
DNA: TGTGCCAGCGGCGGGCTTGGAAACACCATATATTTT
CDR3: CASGGLGNTIYF

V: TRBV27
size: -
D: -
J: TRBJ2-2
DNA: TGTGCCAGCAGTTTATCGTGGGCTGGATTCGCGAACACCGGGGAGCTGTTTTTT
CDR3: CASSLSWAGFANTGELFF

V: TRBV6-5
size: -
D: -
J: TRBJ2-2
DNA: TGTGCCAGCAGACCCGTCGGGAACACCGGGGAGCTGTTTTTT
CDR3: CASRPVGNTGELFF

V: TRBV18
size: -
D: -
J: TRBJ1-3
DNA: TGTGCCAGCTCACCACGGGACTTCATCTCTGGAAACACCATATATTTT
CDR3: CASSPRDFISGNTIYF

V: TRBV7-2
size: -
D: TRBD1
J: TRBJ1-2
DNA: TGTGCCAGCAGCTTAATCGGTGGGACAGGGCATGGCTACACCTTC
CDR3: CASSLIGGTGHGYTF

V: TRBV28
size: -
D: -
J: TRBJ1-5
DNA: TGTGCCAGCAGTGGGGGTGGACGGGGGCAGCCCCAGCATTTT
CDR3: CASSGGGRGQPQHF

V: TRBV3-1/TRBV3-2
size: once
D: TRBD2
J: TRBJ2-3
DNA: TGTGCCAGCAGCAGCTATGGGACTAGCGAGAGCACAGATACGCAGTATTTT
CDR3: CASSSYGTSESTDTQYF

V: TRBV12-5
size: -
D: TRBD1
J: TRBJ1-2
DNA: TGTGCTAGTGCAACGGGACAGTACAACTATGGCTACACCTTC
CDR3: CASATGQYNYGYTF

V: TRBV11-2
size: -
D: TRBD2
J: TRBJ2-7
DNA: TGTGCCAGCAGCTTCCTAGCGGCAACCTACGAGCAGTACTTC
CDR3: CASSFLAATYEQYF

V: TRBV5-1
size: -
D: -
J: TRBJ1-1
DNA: TGCGCCAGCAGCTTGGCCCCGGGACATATATATGAAGCTTTCTTT
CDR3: CASSLAPGHIYEAFF

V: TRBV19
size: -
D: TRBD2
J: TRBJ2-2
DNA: TGTGCCAGTAGTATCGGGAGTAGGCTAGCGGGAGGAAGAGGCTCGAACACCGGGGAGCTGTTTTTT
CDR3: CASSIGSRLAGGRGSNTGELFF

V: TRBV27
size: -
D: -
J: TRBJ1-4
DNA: TGTGCCAGCAGTTTGGCAGGGGCTCGCGAAAAACTGTTTTTT
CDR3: CASSLAGAREKLFF

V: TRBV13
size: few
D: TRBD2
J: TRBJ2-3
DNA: TGTGCCAGCAGCCCCAGCGGGGGCCCAGATACGCAGTATTTT
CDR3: CASSPSGGPDTQYF